This T cell receptor (beta chain) was captured by sequencing in a study of T cell responses to AZD1222 COVID-19 vaccine (dated by TCRdb to the early 2020s). About the full investigation: TCR sequencing covered more than 230 trial participants: 207 given two doses of AZD1222 and around 26 given two doses of MenACWY control vaccine. Trial participants were enrolled by age into subgroups of 18-55, 56-69 and 70-plus years, and roughly 150, 30 and 60 TCR-sequenced participants, respectively, were included in these subgroups. General study outcomes and caveats: Conclusions about previously exposed vaccinees are limited because only 6 or 7 AZD1222 recipients were SARS-CoV-2 seropositive at baseline. Nearly half of unique spike-specific TCRs reportedly recognized epitopes outside regions mutated in the B.1.351 and B.1.1.7 variants. Participants were mostly white British and included more females than males, and it was suggested by the authors that clonal diversity may have been underestimated. CD4 TCRs associated with the vaccine covered the entire spike protein, and the dominant responses were in regions 160-218 and 743-854. The 56-69-year group was small, and its depth increase did not reach significance, likely because of low power. After two AZD1222 doses, both the breadth and the depth of spike-specific TCRs were significantly higher than at day 0 and than in MenACWY recipients. Because no samples from the day 14 peak response were available, repertoires could be characterized only after the peak T cell response.

With respect to this clone: Its antigen is not yet known. No per-base quality is available; no much larger clone lies one base away.

The CDR3 regions of human TCRbeta chains were subjected to immunosequencing. In the paper's pipeline: Repertoire TCRs were checked for matches against a reference library of SARS-CoV-2-specific TCRs that had been generated using the MIRA antigen-specificity platform. Breadth was defined as the fraction of unique TCRs that were SARS-CoV-2-associated, and depth was defined as the fraction of total T cells that were SARS-CoV-2-associated. Using the MIRA data, each spike-specific TCR was assigned both to the spike region to which the TCR was reactive and to a CD4 or CD8 class. Log10-transformed breadth and depth values were compared by one-way ANOVA with Sidak's multiple comparisons tests. The clones in this table, taken by TCRdb from immuneACCESS, are in-frame only. Not every clone is retained; where verified, under half of the shortfall comes from an unresolved V gene, and the cause of the rest is unknown. V and J calls and clone size are those listed in that table; D and trimming were worked out from the DNA. The sample includes around 150,000 clones, with 90% to 95% observed a single time. The ten largest make up approximately 6.8% of the sample.

Sample time point, as interpreted from the label and publication: about 28 days (+/-7) after the second vaccine dose. AZD1222 recipients whose second dose came at about 4 weeks and those whose second dose came at about 12 weeks were combined into one group, since spike-specific TCR depth and breadth did not differ between the two schedules. Vaccinee samples were obtained from the UK trials COV001 and COV002, which included a single-blind randomized controlled phase 2/3 trial of AZD1222 (ChAdOx1 nCoV-19) in healthy adults. For TCRbeta chain sequencing, PBMC samples were collected from trial participants at day 0 and at day 28 after the second dose. The input for sequencing was peripheral blood, taken 28 days after the second AZD1222 dose. The origin of this receptor is an adult who received the AZD1222 COVID-19 vaccine.

The CDR3 protein is CASGETPRTQYF. The bases are TGTGCCAGCGGGGAAACCCCCCGGACGCAGTATTTT. The chain uses TRBV9 and TRBJ2-3; confidence is insufficient to name the D gene. Trimming at the junction amounts to 7 bases on V and 9 bases on J, and the germline ends lie 15 bases apart. Sequences SGDLS (CDR1) and YYNGEE (CDR2) are obtained from the germline V gene. The CDR3 measures 12 amino acids from cysteine to phenylalanine. Just the 36-base CDR3 DNA is kept, in frame starting at base 1.